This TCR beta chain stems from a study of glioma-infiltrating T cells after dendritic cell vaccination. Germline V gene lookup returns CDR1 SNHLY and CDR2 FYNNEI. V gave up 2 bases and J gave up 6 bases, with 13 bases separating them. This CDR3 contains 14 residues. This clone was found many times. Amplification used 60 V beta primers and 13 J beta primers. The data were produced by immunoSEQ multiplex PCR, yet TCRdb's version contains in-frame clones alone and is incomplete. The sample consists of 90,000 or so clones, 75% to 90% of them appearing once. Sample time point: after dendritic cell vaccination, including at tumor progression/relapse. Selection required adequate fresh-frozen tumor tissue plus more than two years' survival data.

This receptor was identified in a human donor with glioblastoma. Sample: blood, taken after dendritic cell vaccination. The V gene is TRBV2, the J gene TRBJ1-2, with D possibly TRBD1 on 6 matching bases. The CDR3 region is CASSESLAGDGYTF. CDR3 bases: TGTGCCAGCAGTGAATCATTGGCAGGGGATGGCTACACCTTC. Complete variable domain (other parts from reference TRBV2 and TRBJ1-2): EPEVTQTPSHQVTQMGQEVILRCVPISNHLYFYWYRQILGQKVEFLVSFYNNEISEKSEIFDDQFSVERPDGSNFTLKIRSTKLEDSAMYFCASSESLAGDGYTFGSGTRLTVV.